Listed here are 17 T cell receptor beta chains from one sample, sequenced in a study of shared clonotypes between healthy human individuals. Sequenced by immunoSEQ multiplex PCR; TCRdb stores in-frame clones only, minus some. The repertoire holds some 2,000,000 clones, with about 94% as singletons. Input material: naive CD4+ T cells sorted from blood. The sample's subset: CD45RA+ positively selected. These receptor sequences come from a man younger than 35 in good health.

V usage is TRBV2 and J usage is TRBJ2-3; tentative D call: TRBD2 (5 bases). Germline lookup yields CDR1 SNHLY and CDR2 FYNNEI. V lost 4 bases to trimming and J lost 0 bases, with 17 bases between them. CDR3 length: 17 amino acids. CDR3 coding DNA: TGTGCCAGCAGTGTCCATCATAGCGAGACTAGCACAGATACGCAGTATTTT. It yields the protein CASSVHHSETSTDTQYF.

The chain uses TRBV4-3 and TRBJ1-4; 7 nucleotides agree with TRBD1. The CDR3 runs 20 residues. Germline CDR1 reads LGHNA; CDR2 reads YSLEER. V gave up 3 bases and J gave up 6 bases; unmatched junction bases: 22. In DNA, the CDR3 is TGCGCCAGCAGCCAGCGAGCGACAGGGAGGGAGGGGGCAGTTTATGAAAAACTGTTTTTT. As protein: CASSQRATGREGAVYEKLFF.

V is TRBV4-1 and J is TRBJ1-4, with a possible D match to TRBD1 (6 bases). The V and J ends lost 0 bases and 4 bases respectively, with 12 bases between them. CDR3 length equals 16 residues. Germline V gene data show CDR1 as MGHRA and CDR2 as YSYEKL. CDR3: CASSQDPGQSNEKLFF. The CDR3 DNA is TGCGCCAGCAGCCAAGACCCAGGACAGAGTAATGAAAAACTGTTTTTT.

This chain joins TRBV7-9 and TRBJ1-6; possible D gene TRBD1, 5 bases. The CDR3 is 15 amino acids. Germline assignment: CDR1 SEHNR and CDR2 FQNEAQ (reference sequence). V gave up 3 bases and J gave up 4 bases, with 10 bases separating them. Written as DNA, the CDR3 is TGTGCCAGCAGCTTGGGACGGGGATATAATTCACCCCTCCACTTT. It specifies CASSLGRGYNSPLHF. The complete variable domain, with remaining parts taken from reference TRBV7-9 and TRBJ1-6, reads DTGVSQNPRHKITKRGQNVTFRCDPISEHNRLYWYRQTLGQGPEFLTYFQNEAQLEKSRLLSDRFSAERPKGSFSTLEIQRTEQGDSAMYLCASSLGRGYNSPLHFGNGTRLTVT.

The J gene is TRBJ1-1, the V gene TRBV30, with D possibly matching TRBD1 (5 bases). V was clipped by 4 bases and J by 2 bases, with 11 bases between them. This CDR3 contains 13 residues. Germline CDR1 reads GTSNPN; CDR2 reads SVGIG (reference sequence). CDR3 nucleotides: TGTGCCTGGAAAATGACAGTAAACACTGAAGCTTTCTTT. Its translation is CAWKMTVNTEAFF.

This chain connects TRBV10-1 to TRBJ1-4; D perhaps matches TRBD1 (5 bases). The CDR3 runs to 14 residues. V was shortened by 3 bases and J by 3 bases, with 8 bases between the two germline ends. CDR1 and CDR2 from the germline V gene are WNHNN and SYGVQD (reference sequence). CDR3 coding DNA: TGCGCCAGCAGTGACGGGGGAGCTAATGAAAAACTGTTTTTT. It is translated as CASSDGGANEKLFF.

The chain uses TRBV9 and TRBJ1-2, with a tentative D call TRBD1 (6 bases). Looked up from germline, CDR1 is SGDLS and CDR2 is YYNGEE. The CDR3 is 17 amino acids. The V end lost 4 bases, the J end lost 4 bases, and 23 bases lay between the germline ends. Here the CDR3 reads CASSPGGGGGLPYGYTF. For the CDR3, the DNA is TGTGCCAGCAGCCCAGGTGGGGGGGGCGGCCTGCCCTATGGCTACACCTTC.

The genes are TRBV10-3 and TRBJ1-6; D uncertain. The germline V gene has CDR1 ENHRY and CDR2 SYGVKD. CDR3 length equals 14 residues. Trimming stripped 5 bases from V and 10 bases from J, with 15 bases between. The CDR3 region is CAISLSRAESPLHF. The CDR3, as DNA: TGTGCCATCAGTCTCAGTCGGGCAGAATCACCCCTCCACTTT.

The rearrangement links TRBV7-9 to TRBJ1-4; D is perhaps TRBD1 (5 bases). Germline assignment: CDR1 SEHNR and CDR2 FQNEAQ (reference sequence). V was pared by 1 base and J by 7 bases, with 13 bases between. The CDR3 is made up of 15 amino acids. CDR3 coding DNA: TGTGCCAGCAGCTTAGTCGGGACGGAGTCTGAAAAACTGTTTTTT. Amino acids: CASSLVGTESEKLFF.

The J gene is TRBJ2-7, the V gene TRBV6-6; 8 bases align to TRBD1. J was trimmed by 0 bases and V by 8 bases; bases with no gene match: 6. The CDR3 totals 14 residues. CDR1 is MNHNY, CDR2 SVGAGI, per germline (reference sequence). CDR3 residues: CASQGAGDSYEQYF. The DNA for the CDR3 is TGTGCCAGCCAGGGGGCAGGGGACTCCTACGAGCAGTACTTC.

The rearrangement uses TRBV7-9 and TRBJ2-5; perhaps TRBD2 as D (6 bases). CDR3 size: 14 residues. The germline CDR1 and CDR2 sequences are SEHNR and FQNEAQ (reference sequence). The V and J ends lost 4 bases and 1 base respectively, with 10 bases between them. In DNA form, the CDR3 reads TGTGCCAGCAGCTACGGGACTCTCCAAGAGACCCAGTACTTC. Translation: CASSYGTLQETQYF.

This clone has more than one count but fewer than ten. The chain has TRBV2 and TRBJ1-6, with TRBD1 identical over 9 bases. This CDR3 has 16 amino acids. Germline V gene lookup returns CDR1 SNHLY and CDR2 FYNNEI. J lost 3 bases, V lost 5 bases, and 5 bases had no gene match. This chain's CDR3 is CASSTDRGVYNSPLHF. CDR3 bases: TGTGCCAGCAGTACCGACAGGGGGGTCTATAATTCACCCCTCCACTTT.

The chain has TRBV2 and TRBJ2-1, with TRBD1 identical over 9 bases. Germline loops: CDR1 SNHLY, CDR2 FYNNEI. There are 15 residues in the CDR3. V was clipped by 4 bases and J by 7 bases; unmatched bases: 8. CDR3 sequence reads: CASSAQGAVSNEQFF. The CDR3 DNA reads TGTGCCAGCAGTGCACAGGGGGCGGTCAGTAATGAGCAGTTCTTC. Full variable domain (outside the CDR3, taken from reference TRBV2 and TRBJ2-1): EPEVTQTPSHQVTQMGQEVILRCVPISNHLYFYWYRQILGQKVEFLVSFYNNEISEKSEIFDDQFSVERPDGSNFTLKIRSTKLEDSAMYFCASSAQGAVSNEQFFGPGTRLTVL.

V gene TRBV10-2 combines with J gene TRBJ2-3; 10 bases line up with TRBD2. The germline V gene encodes CDR1 WSHSY and CDR2 SAAADI. This CDR3 is built from 14 residues. V trimming: 10 bases; J trimming: 0 bases; junction bases outside the gene matches: 4. The CDR3 is CATERGGSTDTQYF. The CDR3 DNA is TGCGCCACCGAGCGGGGGGGGAGCACAGATACGCAGTATTTT.

The chain joins TRBV6-6 to TRBJ2-7, with a weak D call TRBD1 (5 bases). V was trimmed by 7 bases and J by 2 bases, leaving 15 bases between them. Germline CDR1 is MNHNY and CDR2 is SVGAGI (reference sequence). The CDR3 runs to 14 residues. The CDR3 reads CASTQGSGPYEQYF. The CDR3, as DNA: TGTGCCAGCACCCAGGGCTCGGGCCCCTACGAGCAGTACTTC.

The J gene is TRBJ2-1, the V gene TRBV7-9; D is perhaps TRBD2 (5 bases). V gave up 2 bases and J gave up 2 bases, with 13 bases separating them. Germline V gene lookup returns CDR1 SEHNR and CDR2 FQNEAQ (reference sequence). The CDR3 is 16 amino acids. The CDR3 DNA is TGTGCCAGCAGCTTACAACTAGGATTCGCCTACAATGAGCAGTTCTTC. Amino acid sequence: CASSLQLGFAYNEQFF. Full variable domain (outside the CDR3, taken from reference TRBV7-9 and TRBJ2-1): DTGVSQNPRHKITKRGQNVTFRCDPISEHNRLYWYRQTLGQGPEFLTYFQNEAQLEKSRLLSDRFSAERPKGSFSTLEIQRTEQGDSAMYLCASSLQLGFAYNEQFFGPGTRLTVL.

The DNA of the CDR3 is TGTGCCAGCAGCTCCATTCCAGGGGCTGAAGCTTTCTTT. Its protein product is CASSSIPGAEAFF. The gene calls are TRBV7-2 and TRBJ1-1, with a weak D call TRBD1 (6 bases). CDR1 is SGHTA and CDR2 is FQGNSA in the germline V gene. The CDR3 has 13 amino acids. V was shortened by 4 bases and J by 6 bases, with 12 bases between the two germline ends.